This T cell receptor (beta chain) stems from a study of blood T cell dynamics during melanoma immunotherapy. The time point is: week 3, after first cycle of checkpoint inhibitor. Patients with prior systemic cancer treatment, concomitant immunosuppressants, or other active malignancies were excluded. TCRdb's copy holds only in-frame clones and misses some; the assay was immunoSEQ multiplex PCR. In the table there are under 20,000 clones, roughly nine tenths of which are singletons. Per germline, CDR1 SGDLS and CDR2 YYNGEE. The CDR3 runs 16 residues. Germline trimming cut 0 bases from V and 4 bases from J; bases unmatched to any gene: 6.

This material consisted of blood, taken from a patient treated with checkpoint blockade. The chain links TRBV9 to TRBJ1-1; TRBD1 matches at 10 bases. The receptor was isolated from a human donor with melanoma. CDR3 protein: CASSVVPGQGGTEAFF. CDR3 nucleotides: TGTGCCAGCAGCGTAGTCCCCGGACAGGGGGGCACTGAAGCTTTCTTT.